This passage covers 21 T cell receptor beta chains from one sample sequenced in a study of Tregs in tolerant kidney transplant recipients. Sequenced by immunoSEQ multiplex PCR; TCRdb stores in-frame clones only, minus some. The sample has fewer than 80,000 clones; nearly 98% are singletons. Sequenced material: Tregs from blood, taken before the transplant. The receptors derive from a human donor who received a combined kidney and bone marrow transplant.

V is TRBV19 and J is TRBJ1-1, with 8 bases that match TRBD1. Germline V gives CDR1 LNHDA, CDR2 SQIVND (reference sequence). After removal of 6 bases from V and 5 bases from J, the junction contained 8 bases not matched to a gene. CDR3 length: 14 amino acids. The CDR3 protein is CASRRRGLGTEAFF. The CDR3 DNA follows: TGTGCCAGTAGACGCAGGGGGCTGGGGACTGAAGCTTTCTTT.

The rearrangement joins TRBV9 to TRBJ2-1; 8 positions agree with TRBD2. V shed 0 bases and J 4 bases; nucleotides not matched to a gene: 3. Looked up from germline, CDR1 is SGDLS and CDR2 is YYNGEE. This CDR3 contains 15 residues. CDR3 nucleotides: TGTGCCAGCAGCGTAGGTAGCGGGGTTTACAATGAGCAGTTCTTC. Its translation is CASSVGSGVYNEQFF.

The chain combines TRBV2 with TRBJ2-7, with D perhaps TRBD2 (5 bases). The CDR3 spans 15 residues. Per germline, CDR1 SNHLY and CDR2 FYNNEI. The germline V and J ends were trimmed by 6 bases and 3 bases, with 18 bases remaining between them. In nucleotides, the CDR3 is TGTGCCAGCAGAAAGGGTGTAGGGAGCCTCTACGAGCAGTACTTC. Translated, it gives CASRKGVGSLYEQYF.

The chain has TRBV29-1 and TRBJ2-3, with a weak D call TRBD1 (6 bases). CDR3 size: 14 residues. Trimming cost V 6 bases and J 4 bases, with 17 bases left between them. The germline V gene has CDR1 SQVTM and CDR2 ANQGSEA. The DNA for the CDR3 is TGCAGCGTCCTGACAGGAAAGTCCGCAGATACGCAGTATTTT. Translating it yields CSVLTGKSADTQYF.

The chain combines TRBV19 with TRBJ1-1, with 10 nucleotides matching TRBD1. Germline V lookup: CDR1 LNHDA, CDR2 SQIVND (reference sequence). J was trimmed by 5 bases and V by 3 bases; bases with no gene match: 6. The CDR3 extends over 15 amino acids. DNA for the CDR3: TGTGCCAGTAGTATCTGGGGACAGGGGAGGACTGAAGCTTTCTTT. It yields the protein CASSIWGQGRTEAFF.

The V call is TRBV7-2, the J call TRBJ2-4; tentatively, D is TRBD2 (6 bases). The germline V gene encodes CDR1 SGHTA and CDR2 FQGNSA. V was pared by 6 bases and J by 0 bases, with 21 bases between. The CDR3 is 18 amino acids. CDR3 in DNA: TGTGCCAGCAGTTTTATGGCGGGGTGGGTTCTAGCCAAAAACATTCAGTACTTC. Residues: CASSFMAGWVLAKNIQYF.

This clone was detected once. CDR3 sequence: CASSLAGTGGEQYF. Written as DNA, the CDR3 is TGTGCCAGCAGTCTTGCCGGGACAGGGGGCGAGCAGTACTTC. V is TRBV27 and J is TRBJ2-7; 11 bases agree with TRBD1. V lost 5 bases, J lost 6 bases, and 6 bases stayed unmatched. This CDR3 contains 14 residues. Per the germline V gene, CDR1 is MNHEY and CDR2 is SMNVEV (reference sequence).

The chain combines TRBV9 with TRBJ2-2, with 11 bases lining up with TRBD1. CDR3 length: 16 amino acids. The junction had 7 bases not matched to a gene; V was cut back by 4 bases and J by 5 bases. The V gene's germline CDR1 is SGDLS and CDR2 YYNGEE. The DNA for the CDR3 is TGTGCCAGCAGCCTGATGGGACAGGGGGTTACCGGGGAGCTGTTTTTT. This translates into CASSLMGQGVTGELFF.

CDR3: CASNNPHGGGVADTQYF. DNA of the CDR3: TGTGCCAGTAATAACCCACACGGAGGGGGGGTCGCAGATACGCAGTATTTT. The rearrangement links TRBV19 to TRBJ2-3, with D perhaps matching TRBD2 (7 bases). The CDR3 covers 17 residues. V was trimmed by 7 bases and J by 4 bases, leaving 24 bases between them. CDR1 is LNHDA, CDR2 SQIVND, per germline (reference sequence).

This chain joins TRBV23-1 and TRBJ1-2, with D hard to call. TRBV23-1 is known as an ORF, though its function is uncertain. This CDR3 has 15 amino acids. V was clipped by 4 bases and J by 7 bases, with 19 bases between them. The CDR3 is CASSLNRVPGSGYTF. CDR3 DNA: TGCGCCAGCAGTCTCAATCGGGTTCCGGGGTCTGGCTACACCTTC.

The rearrangement joins TRBV5-1 to TRBJ1-1; D is unclear. V dropped 1 base and J dropped 5 bases, with 9 bases sitting between them. Germline V lookup: CDR1 SGHRS, CDR2 YFSETQ. The CDR3 runs to 13 residues. The CDR3 sequence is CASSLRGRTEAFF. The CDR3 region has the DNA TGCGCCAGCAGCTTGCGAGGGCGGACTGAAGCTTTCTTT.

The chain is built from TRBV14 and TRBJ1-3, with 8 bases matching TRBD1. The CDR3 is made up of 16 amino acids. Per germline, CDR1 SGHDN and CDR2 FVKESK. V lost 4 bases, J lost 4 bases, and 9 bases stayed unmatched. CDR3 protein: CASSRGTGGGGNTIYF. Here the CDR3 DNA reads TGTGCCAGCAGCCGTGGGACAGGCGGGGGCGGAAACACCATATATTTT. The full variable domain, rest sourced from reference TRBV14 and TRBJ1-3, is EAGVTQFPSHSVIEKGQTVTLRCDPISGHDNLYWYRRVMGKEIKFLLHFVKESKQDESGMPNNRFLAERTGGTYSTLKVQPAELEDSGVYFCASSRGTGGGGNTIYFGEGSWLTVV.

The chain has TRBV19 and TRBJ1-5; D possibly corresponds to TRBD1 (5 bases). Trimming stripped 6 bases from V and 0 bases from J, with 12 bases between. The CDR3 length is 15 residues. Germline CDR1 LNHDA, CDR2 SQIVND (reference sequence). DNA for the CDR3: TGTGCCAGTAGCCAACAGGTCTATAGCAATCAGCCCCAGCATTTT. This translates into CASSQQVYSNQPQHF.

The chain joins TRBV15 to TRBJ2-4; D perhaps matches TRBD2 (6 bases). There are 17 residues in the CDR3. CDR1 and CDR2 from the germline V gene are LNHNV and YYDKDF (reference sequence). Trimming cost V 3 bases and J 0 bases, with 15 bases left between them. The CDR3 region has the DNA TGTGCCACCAGCAGTTTCTCGACTAGGGTAGCCAAAAACATTCAGTACTTC. It yields the protein CATSSFSTRVAKNIQYF. Together with reference TRBV15 and TRBJ2-4, the CDR3 gives the full variable domain: DAMVIQNPRYQVTQFGKPVTLSCSQTLNHNVMYWYQQKSSQAPKLLFHYYDKDFNNEADTPDNFQSRRPNTSFCFLDIRSPGLGDTAMYLCATSSFSTRVAKNIQYFGAGTRLSVL.

V and J are TRBV19 and TRBJ1-2; the D gene is possibly TRBD1 (5 bases). Trimming stripped 5 bases from V and 5 bases from J, with 18 bases between. Germline V gene sequence: CDR1 LNHDA, CDR2 SQIVND (reference sequence). This CDR3 region has 15 residues. CDR3 in amino acids: CASSLGASGGYGYTF. In DNA form, the CDR3 reads TGTGCCAGTAGTCTGGGAGCCTCGGGGGGATATGGCTACACCTTC.

CDR3 loop: CASSEGTGGNGANVLTF. Here the CDR3 DNA reads TGTGCCAGCAGCGAGGGGACAGGGGGGAATGGGGCCAACGTCCTGACTTTC. The chain links TRBV9 to TRBJ2-6; 11 positions match TRBD1. The junction had 5 bases not matched to a gene; V was cut back by 3 bases and J by 3 bases. The CDR3 loop spans 17 amino acids. Germline CDR1 SGDLS, CDR2 YYNGEE.

J is TRBJ2-2 and V is TRBV19; 10 bases are a match to TRBD2. Germline loops: CDR1 LNHDA, CDR2 SQIVND (reference sequence). The CDR3 contains 16 residues. The V segment lost 4 bases and the J segment 0 bases; nucleotides outside the gene matches: 2. The CDR3, as DNA: TGTGCCAGTAGTACCACTAGCGGGGCGAACACCGGGGAGCTGTTTTTT. Its translation: CASSTTSGANTGELFF.

A single count supports this clone. The chain carries TRBV9 and TRBJ1-6; 7 bases line up with TRBD1. Trimming took 2 bases from V and 7 from J; bases not matched to a gene: 9. In germline, CDR1 is SGDLS, CDR2 YYNGEE. The length of the CDR3 is 16 residues. CDR3 loop: CASSVGQVVSNSPLHF. CDR3 DNA: TGTGCCAGCAGCGTTGGACAGGTCGTGTCAAATTCACCCCTCCACTTT. Supplemented by reference TRBV9 and TRBJ1-6, the full variable domain reads DSGVTQTPKHLITATGQRVTLRCSPRSGDLSVYWYQQSLDQGLQFLIQYYNGEERAKGNILERFSAQQFPDLHSELNLSSLELGDSALYFCASSVGQVVSNSPLHFGNGTRLTVT.

This chain connects TRBV25-1 to TRBJ2-5, with 10 bases matching TRBD1. The CDR3 totals 17 residues. Trimming at V came to 0 bases and at J to 2 bases, leaving 6 bases not matched to a gene. Looked up from germline, CDR1 is MGHDK and CDR2 is SYGVNS. This CDR3 reads CASSEYLGTGDQETQYF. The CDR3 DNA follows: TGTGCCAGCAGTGAATATTTGGGGACAGGGGATCAAGAGACCCAGTACTTC.

V usage is TRBV5-8 and J usage is TRBJ2-3; no definite D call. The CDR3 runs 15 residues. The V and J ends lost 0 bases and 0 bases respectively, with 8 bases between them. Per germline, CDR1 SGHTS and CDR2 YDEGEE. The CDR3: CASSLGSTSTDTQYF. The CDR3, as DNA: TGTGCCAGCAGCTTGGGGTCCACTAGCACAGATACGCAGTATTTT.

This chain connects TRBV7-2 to TRBJ1-1; D may be TRBD1 (6 bases). The germline CDR1 and CDR2 sequences are SGHTA and FQGNSA. V lost 4 bases to trimming and J lost 7 bases, with 13 bases between them. This CDR3 is 13 amino acids long. The CDR3 loop is CASSSHQGSEAFF. Written as DNA, the CDR3 is TGTGCCAGCAGCTCACACCAGGGGAGTGAAGCTTTCTTT.